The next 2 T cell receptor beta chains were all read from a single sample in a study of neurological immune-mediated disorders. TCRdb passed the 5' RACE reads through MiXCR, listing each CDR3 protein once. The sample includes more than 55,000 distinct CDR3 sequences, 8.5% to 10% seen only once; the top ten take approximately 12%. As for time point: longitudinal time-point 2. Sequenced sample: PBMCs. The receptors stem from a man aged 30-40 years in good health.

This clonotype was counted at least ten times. Written as DNA, the CDR3 is TGCGCCAGCAGCCCGGAAAACTCCTACGAGCAGTACTTC. Its translation is CASSPENSYEQYF. The V gene is TRBV5-1, the J gene TRBJ2-7; D call uncertain. Germline CDR1 SGHRS, CDR2 YFSETQ. The V and J ends lost 4 bases and 0 bases respectively, with 8 bases between them. CDR3 length equals 13 residues.

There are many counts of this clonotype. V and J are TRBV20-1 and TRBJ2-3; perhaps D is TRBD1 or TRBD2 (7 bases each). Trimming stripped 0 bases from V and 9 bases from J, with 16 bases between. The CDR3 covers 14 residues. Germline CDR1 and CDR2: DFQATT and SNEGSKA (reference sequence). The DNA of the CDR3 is TGCAGTGCTAGAGATTGGGGGGGGACAGTCACGCAGTATTTT. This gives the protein CSARDWGGTVTQYF.